Presented here are 11 T cell receptor beta chains from one specimen sequenced in a study of T cell changes during pregnancy in multiple sclerosis (dated by TCRdb to about 2019). Library creation used the immunoSEQ multiplex PCR assay. The clones in this table, taken by TCRdb from immuneACCESS, are in-frame only. Not every clone is retained; where verified, under half of the shortfall comes from an unresolved V gene, and the cause of the rest is unknown. This sample lists around 12,000 clones; 85% to 90% were detected once. The top ten clones comprise 8% to 9% of the sample. This specimen was CD8+ T cells from peripheral blood mononuclear cells, taken in the first trimester of pregnancy. The source is a female donor with multiple sclerosis, enrolled in a pregnancy study.

CDR3 protein: CASSTAGLNTEAFF. The DNA of the CDR3 is TGTGCCAGTAGTACAGCAGGGCTGAACACTGAAGCTTTCTTT. The V gene is TRBV19, the J gene TRBJ1-1, with D possibly being TRBD1 (5 bases). The germline V gene has CDR1 LNHDA and CDR2 SQIVND (reference sequence). Trimming took 4 bases from V and 0 from J, leaving 9 bases between them. The CDR3 extends over 14 amino acids.

The rearrangement uses TRBV28 and TRBJ1-2; D unclear. CDR1 is MDHEN, CDR2 SYDVKM, per germline. V was pared by 6 bases and J by 4 bases, with 15 bases between. The length of the CDR3 is 14 residues. Written as DNA, the CDR3 is TGTGCCAGCAGAGCGGGCCCTCGAGCCTATGGCTACACCTTC. Translated, it gives CASRAGPRAYGYTF.

The genes are TRBV6-5 and TRBJ2-1, with 7 bases lining up with TRBD2. Trimming took 4 bases from V and 0 from J; bases not matched to a gene: 6. The CDR3 is made up of 16 amino acids. Germline-derived CDR1 and CDR2 are MNHEY and SVGAGI. As DNA, the CDR3 is TGTGCCAGCAGTTGGCTAGCGGAAAGCTCCTACAATGAGCAGTTCTTC. The encoded protein is CASSWLAESSYNEQFF.

The gene calls are TRBV19 and TRBJ1-6; the match to TRBD1 covers 9 bases. Germline V gives CDR1 LNHDA, CDR2 SQIVND (reference sequence). The CDR3 contains 17 residues. V shed 7 bases, J shed 2 bases, and the junction held 9 bases outside the gene matches. The CDR3: CASIRHRGLAYNSPLHF. The CDR3 DNA reads as TGTGCCAGTATCCGCCACAGGGGGCTGGCCTATAATTCACCCCTCCACTTT.

The rearrangement links TRBV13 to TRBJ2-3; the match to TRBD1 covers 12 bases. The CDR3 covers 19 residues. Germline V gene sequence: CDR1 PRHDT, CDR2 FYEKMQ (reference sequence). V dropped 3 bases and J dropped 5; count of bases not matched to a gene: 15. CDR3 sequence: CASSFLPNSGTGGKDTQYF. The CDR3 DNA sequence: TGTGCCAGCAGCTTCTTACCCAACTCCGGGACAGGGGGCAAAGATACGCAGTATTTT.

CDR3 nucleotides: TGTGCCAGTACCCTGGGGCAGGGTCCTGGCTACACCTTC. It is translated as CASTLGQGPGYTF. The rearrangement links TRBV19 to TRBJ1-2; possible D gene TRBD1, 5 bases. With 7 bases removed from V and 7 bases from J, the gap between germline ends came to 16 bases. This CDR3 spans 13 amino acids. Germline CDR1 is LNHDA and CDR2 is SQIVND (reference sequence).

This rearrangement joins TRBV27 to TRBJ1-2; a possible D gene is TRBD1 (6 bases). The V gene lost 6 bases and the J gene lost 0 bases, with 14 bases spanning the gap. This CDR3 contains 15 residues. In germline, CDR1 is MNHEY, CDR2 SMNVEV (reference sequence). CDR3 residues: CASRSGQTSNYGYTF. The CDR3 DNA sequence: TGTGCCAGCAGATCAGGACAGACCTCTAACTATGGCTACACCTTC.

The chain links TRBV5-1 to TRBJ2-2; a weak D match, TRBD2 (6 bases). Per the germline V gene, CDR1 is SGHRS and CDR2 is YFSETQ. The CDR3 runs 16 residues. V lost 4 bases and J lost 3, with 16 bases in between. The CDR3: CASSLHGSKDTGELFF. The CDR3 DNA reads TGCGCCAGCAGCCTGCACGGGAGTAAGGACACCGGGGAGCTGTTTTTT. Supplemented by reference TRBV5-1 and TRBJ2-2, the full variable domain reads KAGVTQTPRYLIKTRGQQVTLSCSPISGHRSVSWYQQTPGQGLQFLFEYFSETQRNKGNFPGRFSGRQFSNSRSEMNVSTLELGDSALYLCASSLHGSKDTGELFFGEGSRLTVL.

The chain is built from TRBV13 and TRBJ2-5, with D perhaps TRBD2 (6 bases). The CDR3 extends over 13 amino acids. Germline-derived CDR1 and CDR2 are PRHDT and FYEKMQ (reference sequence). Trimming stripped 1 base from V and 5 bases from J, with 8 bases between. The CDR3 protein is CASSLAREETQYF. CDR3 bases: TGTGCCAGCAGCTTAGCCCGGGAGGAGACCCAGTACTTC.

The chain couples TRBV10-1 to TRBJ2-3, with a weak D call TRBD1 (7 bases). V lost 4 bases and J 10 bases, leaving 18 bases between the germline ends. Germline assignment: CDR1 WNHNN and CDR2 SYGVQD (reference sequence). This CDR3 spans 14 amino acids. Here the CDR3 reads CASSGGQGGIAQYF. CDR3 DNA: TGCGCCAGCAGTGGAGGTCAGGGGGGAATTGCGCAGTATTTT.

The chain couples TRBV4-3 to TRBJ1-1; D remains unclear. The V end was cut by 2 bases, the J end by 0 bases, with 13 bases between. Germline assignment: CDR1 LGHNA and CDR2 YSLEER. The CDR3 length is 16 residues. In DNA, the CDR3 is TGCGCCAGCAGCCAACTCCTGACAAGCTTGAACACTGAAGCTTTCTTT. Translated, it gives CASSQLLTSLNTEAFF.